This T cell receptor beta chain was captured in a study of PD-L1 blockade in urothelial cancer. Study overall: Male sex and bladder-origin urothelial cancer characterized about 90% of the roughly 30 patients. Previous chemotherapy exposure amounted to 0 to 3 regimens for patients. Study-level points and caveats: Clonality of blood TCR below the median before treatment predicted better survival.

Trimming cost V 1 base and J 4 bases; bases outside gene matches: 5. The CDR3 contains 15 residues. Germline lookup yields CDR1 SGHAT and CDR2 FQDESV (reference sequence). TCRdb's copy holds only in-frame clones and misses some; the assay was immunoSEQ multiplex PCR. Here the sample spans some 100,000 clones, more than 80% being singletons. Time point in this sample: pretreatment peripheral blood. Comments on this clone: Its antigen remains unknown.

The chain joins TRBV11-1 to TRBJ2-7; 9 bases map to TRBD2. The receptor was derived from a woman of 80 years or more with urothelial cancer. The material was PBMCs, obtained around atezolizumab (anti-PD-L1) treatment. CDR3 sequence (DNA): TGTGCCAGCAGCTTAGTGGTAGCGGGAGTTTACGAGCAGTACTTC. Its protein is CASSLVVAGVYEQYF.